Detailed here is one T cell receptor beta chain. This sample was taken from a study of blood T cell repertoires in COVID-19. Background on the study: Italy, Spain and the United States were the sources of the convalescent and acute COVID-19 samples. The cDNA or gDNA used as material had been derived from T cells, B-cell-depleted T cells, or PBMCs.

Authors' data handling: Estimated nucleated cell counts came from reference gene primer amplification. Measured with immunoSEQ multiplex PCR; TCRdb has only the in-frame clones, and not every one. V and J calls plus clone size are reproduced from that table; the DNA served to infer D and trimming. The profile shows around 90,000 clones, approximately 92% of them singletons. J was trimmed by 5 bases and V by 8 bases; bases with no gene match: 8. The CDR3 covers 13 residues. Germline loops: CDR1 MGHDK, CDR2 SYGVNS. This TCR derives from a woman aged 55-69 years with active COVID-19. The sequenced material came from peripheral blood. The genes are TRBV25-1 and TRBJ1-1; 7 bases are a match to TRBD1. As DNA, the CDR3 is TGTGCCAGCGGAAGGACAGGTCTGACTGAAGCTTTCTTT. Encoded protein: CASGRTGLTEAFF.